Below are 10 T cell receptor beta chains sequenced from a single sample in a study of regulatory T cells in long-lasting Graves disease (dated by TCRdb to the early 2020s). This specimen's time point label, per the study, means: newly diagnosed GD, antithyroid drugs for less than 3 months. For both TCR sequencing and RNA sequencing, RNA was extracted from PBMCs in TRIzol. Library preparation was by multiplex PCR. Reads for this sample came from an Illumina HiSeq 4000. TCR beta libraries were built with iRepertoire HTBI primers and Arm-PCR amplification of CDR3 regions. TCRdb reprocessing: public reads trimmed at Q25 with fastp, clones called with MiXCR, in-frame beta chains kept. Each entry merges the rows of one CDR3 protein and shows their most common DNA and genes. In all, the sample holds fewer than 550,000 distinct CDR3 sequences, and about 15% of those were seen once. The ten top clones hold roughly 25% of the sample.

These same records also appear under a second study, on T cells in Graves' hyperthyroidism and ophthalmopathy.

The source was peripheral blood mononuclear cells (PBMCs), collected at new diagnosis, from a patient treated with antithyroid drugs. The receptors were gathered from a woman aged 35-60 years with Graves disease. Donor details come from another sample of the same person, matched by shared clones.

With respect to this clonotype: A much bigger clone sits one base away, suggesting this may be a read error. This chain links TRBV6-1 with TRBJ1-1; D is undetermined. Germline loops: CDR1 MNHNS, CDR2 SASEGT. The CDR3 runs 13 residues. Trimming pared 2 bases from V and 1 base from J, leaving 5 bases between. The chain's CDR3 is CASSESENTEAFF. CDR3 DNA sequence: TGTGCCAGCAGTGAATCAGAGAACACTGAAGCTTTCTTT.

This clonotype was seen many times. The chain is built from TRBV28 and TRBJ2-3; D is perhaps TRBD2 (6 bases). Germline-derived CDR1 and CDR2 are MDHEN and SYDVKM. Trimming removed 7 bases at V and 0 bases at J, with 14 bases between. This CDR3 spans 15 amino acids. The CDR3 region is CASTPEGSSTDTQYF. The CDR3 bases are TGTGCCAGCACACCGGAGGGCTCTAGCACAGATACGCAGTATTTT.

The chain uses TRBV6-1 and TRBJ1-2; tentatively, D is TRBD1 (5 bases). The CDR3 runs 15 residues. The V end was cut by 5 bases, the J end by 2 bases, with 15 bases between. CDR1 and CDR2 (germline): MNHNS, SASEGT. The chain's CDR3 is CASSTGTGNNYGYTF. CDR3 coding DNA: TGTGCCAGCAGTACCGGGACGGGTAACAACTATGGCTACACCTTC.

V gene TRBV15 combines with J gene TRBJ2-7, with a tentative D call TRBD2 (6 bases). This CDR3 comprises 13 residues. CDR1 is LNHNV, CDR2 YYDKDF, per germline (reference sequence). Trimming removed 8 bases from V and 3 bases from J, with 14 bases in between. CDR3 DNA sequence: TGTGCCACCGCCGGGGACTCCTTCTACGAGCAGTACTTC. It encodes CATAGDSFYEQYF.

This clonotype was counted at least ten times. The chain couples TRBV29-1 to TRBJ1-2, with D unresolved. With 0 bases removed from V and 6 bases from J, the gap between germline ends came to 14 bases. CDR1 and CDR2 (germline): SQVTM, ANQGSEA. CDR3 length: 14 amino acids. The CDR3: CSVEDRKGSDGYTF. The CDR3 nucleotides read TGCAGCGTTGAAGATCGAAAAGGGTCGGATGGCTACACCTTC.

This clonotype showed up many times. The rearrangement links TRBV12-3 or TRBV12-4 to TRBJ1-2; D uncertain. The CDR3 loop spans 13 amino acids. V lost 3 bases and J lost 7, with 12 bases in between. DNA for the CDR3: TGTGCCAGCAGTTTTGGTCCTCGACCTGGCTACACCTTC. It codes for CASSFGPRPGYTF.

The V and J genes are TRBV18 and TRBJ1-1; 9 positions agree with TRBD1. With 3 bases clipped from V and 0 bases from J, the junction kept 8 bases outside the gene matches. The CDR3 loop spans 17 amino acids. Germline V lookup: CDR1 KGHSH, CDR2 LQKENI. CDR3 sequence (DNA): TGTGCCAGCTCACCTTTAAGCACAGGGGGCATGAACACTGAAGCTTTCTTT. It codes for CASSPLSTGGMNTEAFF.

This clonotype was observed many times. The rearrangement uses TRBV12-3 or TRBV12-4 and TRBJ2-7; D perhaps matches TRBD1 (8 bases). The CDR3 has 14 residues. Trimming stripped 1 base from V and 6 bases from J, with 13 bases between. CDR3 DNA: TGTGCCAGCAGTTTAGGTCACAGGGGGGGCGAGCAGTACTTC. Amino acid sequence: CASSLGHRGGEQYF.

Worth noting for this clonotype: Possible read error: a much larger clone is one base away. The chain combines TRBV6-1 with TRBJ1-1; D not certain. Trimming pared 6 bases from V and 4 bases from J, leaving 15 bases between. This CDR3 comprises 14 residues. Looked up from germline, CDR1 is MNHNS and CDR2 is SASEGT. This chain's CDR3 is CASRRLGVGTEAFF. Here the CDR3 DNA reads TGTGCCAGCAGGCGGCTCGGGGTAGGCACTGAAGCTTTCTTT.

The V gene is TRBV2, the J gene TRBJ1-1; no clear D gene. The CDR3 runs 14 residues. The V end lost 4 bases, the J end lost 1 base, and 10 bases lay between the germline ends. CDR1 is SNHLY and CDR2 is FYNNEI in the germline V gene. The CDR3 bases are TGTGCCAGCAGTGCTTTTTCGCAGAACACTGAAGCTTTCTTT. This gives the protein CASSAFSQNTEAFF.